This T cell receptor beta chain was found in a study of cytomegalovirus exposure and HLA in healthy donors. 13 Jbeta primers and 60 Vbeta primers were used for the PCR. The data were produced by immunoSEQ multiplex PCR, yet TCRdb's version contains in-frame clones alone and is incomplete. Of under 170,000 clones in the sample, about four fifths were seen once. Broader study findings: Later on, a genetic analysis was performed. It linked a missense variant in DCLRE1C with V- and J-gene trimming of TCR beta. One cluster of highly shared sequence variants probably arose as a sequencing artifact.

The donors (healthy individuals) were bone marrow donors. This CDR3 is built from 11 residues. Germline values: CDR1 SGHRS, CDR2 YFSETQ. V was cut by 5 bases and J by 8 bases, with 10 bases left in between. A note on this clone: Antigen: not known.

Material for sequencing was PBMCs. The chain is built from TRBV5-1 and TRBJ1-2; maybe TRBD1 (6 bases). The clonotype comes from a man aged 45-65 years in good health and CMV-seropositive. CDR3 coding DNA: TGCGCCAGCAGGGAACAGGGCGGCTACACCTTC. Translated, it gives CASREQGGYTF.